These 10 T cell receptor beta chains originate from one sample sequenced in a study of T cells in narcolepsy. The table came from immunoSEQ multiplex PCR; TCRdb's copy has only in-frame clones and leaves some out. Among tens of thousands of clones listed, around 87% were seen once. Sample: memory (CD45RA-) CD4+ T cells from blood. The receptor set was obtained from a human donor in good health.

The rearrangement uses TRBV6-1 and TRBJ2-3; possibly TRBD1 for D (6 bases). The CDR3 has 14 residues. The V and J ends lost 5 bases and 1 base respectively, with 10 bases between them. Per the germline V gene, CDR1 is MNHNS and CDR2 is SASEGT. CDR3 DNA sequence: TGTGCCAGCAGTATGTCAGGGGGCACAGATACGCAGTATTTT. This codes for CASSMSGGTDTQYF.

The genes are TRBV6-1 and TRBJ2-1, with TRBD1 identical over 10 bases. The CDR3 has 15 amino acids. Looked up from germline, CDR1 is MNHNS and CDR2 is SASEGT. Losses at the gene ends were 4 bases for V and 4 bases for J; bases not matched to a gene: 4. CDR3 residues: CASSARQGAYNEQFF. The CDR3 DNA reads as TGTGCCAGCAGTGCAAGACAGGGGGCGTACAATGAGCAGTTCTTC.

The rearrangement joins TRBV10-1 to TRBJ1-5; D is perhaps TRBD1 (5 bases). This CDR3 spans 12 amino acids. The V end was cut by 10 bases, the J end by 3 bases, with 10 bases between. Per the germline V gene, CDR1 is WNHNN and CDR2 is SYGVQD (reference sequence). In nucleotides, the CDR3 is TGCGCCACGGGGGAGGCCAATCAGCCCCAGCATTTT. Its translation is CATGEANQPQHF.

The CDR3 loop is CASSTGTLMNTEAFF. DNA of the CDR3: TGTGCCAGTAGTACGGGAACACTCATGAACACTGAAGCTTTCTTT. V and J are TRBV19 and TRBJ1-1, with D unresolved. Per the germline V gene, CDR1 is LNHDA and CDR2 is SQIVND (reference sequence). CDR3 size: 15 residues. V dropped 4 bases and J dropped 0 bases, with 12 bases sitting between them. The variable domain in full, completed from reference TRBV19 and TRBJ1-1, reads DGGITQSPKYLFRKEGQNVTLSCEQNLNHDAMYWYRQDPGQGLRLIYYSQIVNDFQKGDIAEGYSVSREKKESFPLTVTSAQKNPTAFYLCASSTGTLMNTEAFFGQGTRLTVV.

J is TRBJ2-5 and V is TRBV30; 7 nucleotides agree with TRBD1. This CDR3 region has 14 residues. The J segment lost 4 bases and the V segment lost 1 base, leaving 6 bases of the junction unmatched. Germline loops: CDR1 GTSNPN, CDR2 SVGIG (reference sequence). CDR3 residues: CAWSAQGVGETQYF. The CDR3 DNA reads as TGTGCCTGGAGTGCCCAGGGGGTCGGAGAGACCCAGTACTTC.

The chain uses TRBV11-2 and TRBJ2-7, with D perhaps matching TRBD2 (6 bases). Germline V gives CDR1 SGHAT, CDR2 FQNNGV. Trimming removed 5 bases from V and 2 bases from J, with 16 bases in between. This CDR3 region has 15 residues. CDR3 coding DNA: TGTGCCAGCAGCCCTGCGGGGCAGGGAACCTACGAGCAGTACTTC. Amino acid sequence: CASSPAGQGTYEQYF.

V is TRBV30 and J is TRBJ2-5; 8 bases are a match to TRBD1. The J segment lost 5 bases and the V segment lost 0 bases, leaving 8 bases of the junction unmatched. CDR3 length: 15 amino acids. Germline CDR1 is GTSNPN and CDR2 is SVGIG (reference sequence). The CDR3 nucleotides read TGTGCCTGGAGTGTACGACAGGGGAATCTGGAGACCCAGTACTTC. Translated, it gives CAWSVRQGNLETQYF.

This CDR3 reads CATSTGLAELAKNIQYF. CDR3 sequence (DNA): TGTGCCACCAGCACGGGACTAGCGGAGTTAGCCAAAAACATTCAGTACTTC. The V and J genes are TRBV15 and TRBJ2-4; 11 bases are shared with TRBD2. There are 17 residues in the CDR3. Germline values: CDR1 LNHNV, CDR2 YYDKDF (reference sequence). V was pared by 4 bases and J by 0 bases, with 5 bases of the junction left unmatched.

In DNA form, the CDR3 reads TGCGCCAGCAGCTCTAAGGGACTGCGCACAGATACGCAGTATTTT. This codes for CASSSKGLRTDTQYF. J is TRBJ2-3 and V is TRBV5-1, with a tentative D call TRBD2 (6 bases). The CDR3 has 15 amino acids. The V and J ends lost 3 bases and 1 base respectively, with 12 bases between them. The germline V gene encodes CDR1 SGHRS and CDR2 YFSETQ.

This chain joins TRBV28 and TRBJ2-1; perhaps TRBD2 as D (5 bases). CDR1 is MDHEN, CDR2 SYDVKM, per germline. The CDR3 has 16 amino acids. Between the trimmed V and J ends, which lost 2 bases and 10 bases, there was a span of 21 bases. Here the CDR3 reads CASSLQGRGPHPEQFF. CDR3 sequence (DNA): TGTGCCAGCAGTTTACAAGGTCGAGGGCCCCACCCGGAGCAGTTCTTC.